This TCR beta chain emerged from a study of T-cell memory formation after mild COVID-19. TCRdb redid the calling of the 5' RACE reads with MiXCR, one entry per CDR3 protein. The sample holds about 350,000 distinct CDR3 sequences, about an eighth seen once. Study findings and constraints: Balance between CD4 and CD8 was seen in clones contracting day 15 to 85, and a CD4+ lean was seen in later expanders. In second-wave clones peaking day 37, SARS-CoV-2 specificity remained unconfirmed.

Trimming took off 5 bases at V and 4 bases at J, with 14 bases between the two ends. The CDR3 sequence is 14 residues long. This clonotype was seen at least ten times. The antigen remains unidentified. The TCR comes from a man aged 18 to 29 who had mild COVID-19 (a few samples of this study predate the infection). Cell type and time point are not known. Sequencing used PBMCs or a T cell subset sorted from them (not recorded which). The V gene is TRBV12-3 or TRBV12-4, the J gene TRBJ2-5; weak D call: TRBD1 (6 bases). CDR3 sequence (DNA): TGTGCCAGCAGTCCGGGACAACGGGGAGAGACCCAGTACTTC. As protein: CASSPGQRGETQYF.